This T cell receptor (beta chain) was recorded in a study of read filtering for tumor transcriptome and immune sequencing. With regard to this clonotype: The antigen is not known.

This CDR3 contains 14 residues. The germline CDR1 and CDR2 sequences are DFQATT and SNEGSKA (reference sequence). Between the trimmed V and J ends, which lost 4 bases and 4 bases, there was a span of 16 bases. From roughly 390 ng of RNA, a library with molecular barcoded alpha/delta and beta/gamma adaptors was made. TCRdb re-analysed the reads in MiXCR, keeping a single row per CDR3 protein. The table has 30,000 to 40,000 distinct CDR3 sequences, about 10% seen once; the top ten hold around 34%. Regarding the study as a whole: In IR-seq, single-read clonotypes were about 81.9% of clonotypes but 3% to 3.5% of reads. The sorted CD138-negative fraction was a mixed bone marrow immune population, not purified T cells.

This sequence originates from a donor at least 40 years old with multiple myeloma. This rearrangement joins TRBV20-1 to TRBJ1-1; maybe TRBD1 (5 bases). Material: a population of CD138-negative cells sorted from bone marrow. The CDR3 loop reads CSATDRQRATEAFF. In nucleotides, the CDR3 is TGCAGTGCTACAGACCGACAGCGGGCCACTGAAGCTTTCTTT.